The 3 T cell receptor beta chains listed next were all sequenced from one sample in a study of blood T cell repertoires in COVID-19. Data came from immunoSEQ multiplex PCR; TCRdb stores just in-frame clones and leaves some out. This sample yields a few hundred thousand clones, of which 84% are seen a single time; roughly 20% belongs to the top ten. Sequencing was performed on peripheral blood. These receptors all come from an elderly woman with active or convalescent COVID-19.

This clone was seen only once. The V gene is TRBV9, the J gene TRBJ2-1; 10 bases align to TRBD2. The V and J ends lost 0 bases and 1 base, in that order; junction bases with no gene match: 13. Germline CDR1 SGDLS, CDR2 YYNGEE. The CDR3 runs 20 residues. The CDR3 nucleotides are TGTGCCAGCAGCGTAGTAATTCCTAGCGGGAGTCTGTTTTCCTACAATGAGCAGTTCTTC. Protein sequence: CASSVVIPSGSLFSYNEQFF.

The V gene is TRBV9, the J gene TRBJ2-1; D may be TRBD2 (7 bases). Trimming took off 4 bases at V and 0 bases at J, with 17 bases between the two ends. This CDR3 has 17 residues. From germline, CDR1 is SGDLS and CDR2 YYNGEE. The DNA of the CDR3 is TGTGCCAGCAGCCTCGAGGGCGGGGGCACCTCCTACAATGAGCAGTTCTTC. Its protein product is CASSLEGGGTSYNEQFF.

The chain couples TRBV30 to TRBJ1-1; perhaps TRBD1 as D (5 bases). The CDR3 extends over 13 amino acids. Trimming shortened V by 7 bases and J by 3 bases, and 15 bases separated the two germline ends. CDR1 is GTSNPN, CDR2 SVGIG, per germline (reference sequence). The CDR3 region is CASTGSEYTEAFF. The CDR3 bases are TGTGCCTCCACAGGCTCAGAGTACACTGAAGCTTTCTTT.